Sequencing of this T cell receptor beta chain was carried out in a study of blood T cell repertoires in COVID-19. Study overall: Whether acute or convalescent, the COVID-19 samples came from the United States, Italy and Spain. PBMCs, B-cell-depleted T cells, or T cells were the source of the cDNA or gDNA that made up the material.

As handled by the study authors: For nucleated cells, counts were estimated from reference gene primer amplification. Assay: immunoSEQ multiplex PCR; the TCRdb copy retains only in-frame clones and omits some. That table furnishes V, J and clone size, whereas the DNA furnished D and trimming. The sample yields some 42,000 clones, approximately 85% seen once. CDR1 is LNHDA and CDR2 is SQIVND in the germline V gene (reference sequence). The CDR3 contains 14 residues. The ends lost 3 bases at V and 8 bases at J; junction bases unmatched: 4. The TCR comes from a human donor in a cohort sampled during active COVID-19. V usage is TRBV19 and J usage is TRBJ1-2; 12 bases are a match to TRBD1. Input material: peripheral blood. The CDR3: CASSIRDRGQGYTF. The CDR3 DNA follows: TGTGCCAGTAGTATCCGGGACAGGGGGCAGGGCTACACCTTC.